This passage covers 27 T cell receptor beta chains from one sample sequenced in a study of blood T cell repertoires in COVID-19. Data came from immunoSEQ multiplex PCR; TCRdb stores just in-frame clones and leaves some out. The table includes around 290,000 clones, 87% detected once. Sequencing input: peripheral blood. These TCRs come from a woman aged 45-60 years who had recovered from COVID-19.

J is TRBJ2-7 and V is TRBV27; 8 bases map to TRBD2. Germline values: CDR1 MNHEY, CDR2 SMNVEV (reference sequence). With 2 bases clipped from V and 4 bases from J, the junction kept 4 bases outside the gene matches. CDR3 size: 14 residues. The CDR3 spells CASSLREGQYEQYF. CDR3 coding DNA: TGTGCCAGCAGTTTACGGGAGGGCCAGTACGAGCAGTACTTC.

The V gene is TRBV19, the J gene TRBJ2-3, with D possibly TRBD2 on 6 matching bases. Trimming removed 4 bases from V and 7 bases from J, with 18 bases in between. Germline-derived CDR1 and CDR2 are LNHDA and SQIVND (reference sequence). The CDR3 runs to 15 residues. CDR3 in amino acids: CASSTAPPGVNTQYF. Written as DNA, the CDR3 is TGTGCCAGTAGTACCGCGCCCCCGGGAGTGAATACGCAGTATTTT.

The V gene is TRBV30, the J gene TRBJ2-1, with a possible D match to TRBD2 (6 bases). This CDR3 contains 13 residues. V dropped 2 bases and J dropped 10 bases, with 15 bases sitting between them. The germline CDR1 and CDR2 sequences are GTSNPN and SVGIG (reference sequence). The CDR3 DNA is TGTGCCTGGAGTCGGAGGGGAATGGGGGAGCAGTTCTTC. This codes for CAWSRRGMGEQFF.

CDR3 protein: CASSSFTSFAGSRYEQFF. For the CDR3, the DNA is TGTGCCAGCAGCTCCTTTACTAGCTTTGCGGGAAGCCGGTATGAGCAGTTCTTC. This chain connects TRBV11-2 to TRBJ2-1; perhaps TRBD2 as D (6 bases). The CDR3 contains 18 residues. Germline lookup yields CDR1 SGHAT and CDR2 FQNNGV. The V gene lost 4 bases and the J gene lost 8 bases, with 27 bases spanning the gap.

V usage is TRBV24-1 and J usage is TRBJ2-5; D is perhaps TRBD2 (5 bases). Trimming left V 0 bases short and J 4 bases short, with 11 bases between. CDR1 is KGHDR and CDR2 is SFDVKD in the germline V gene. The CDR3 length is 15 residues. The CDR3 DNA is TGTGCCACCAGTGATTTGGGCCGCGGAGGAGAGACCCAGTACTTC. Its protein product is CATSDLGRGGETQYF.

The chain links TRBV6-5 to TRBJ1-2, with 8 nucleotides matching TRBD1. CDR3 length equals 14 residues. Germline V gene data show CDR1 as MNHEY and CDR2 as SVGAGI. The V and J ends lost 8 bases and 8 bases, in that order; junction bases with no gene match: 13. CDR3 loop: CASRLARTGHGYTF. DNA for the CDR3: TGTGCCAGCCGCCTTGCCCGGACAGGGCACGGCTACACCTTC.

In its sample, this clone was seen a few times. V and J are TRBV24-1 and TRBJ1-2, with D unclear. CDR1 and CDR2 from the germline V gene are KGHDR and SFDVKD. Trimming shortened V by 9 bases and J by 1 base, and 17 bases separated the two germline ends. The CDR3 consists of 15 residues. CDR3 DNA sequence: TGTGCCACCCCCTTGAAGCACCCTTTTAACTATGGCTACACCTTC. It specifies CATPLKHPFNYGYTF.

J is TRBJ2-2 and V is TRBV9, with D unclear. V lost 2 bases and J 4 bases, leaving 6 bases between the germline ends. The CDR3 spans 13 residues. The V gene's germline CDR1 is SGDLS and CDR2 YYNGEE. The CDR3 DNA reads as TGTGCCAGCAGCGTTCGACTCACCGGGGAGCTGTTTTTT. This translates into CASSVRLTGELFF.

This clone was seen a handful of times. The genes are TRBV5-1 and TRBJ2-1; 10 positions match TRBD2. V was clipped by 5 bases and J by 2 bases; unmatched bases: 16. The germline CDR1 and CDR2 sequences are SGHRS and YFSETQ. CDR3 length: 19 residues. CDR3 residues: CASSSGVASGSEAYNEQFF. The CDR3 DNA sequence: TGCGCCAGCAGTTCGGGGGTGGCTAGCGGGAGTGAAGCCTACAATGAGCAGTTCTTC.

This clone was detected only once. The chain has TRBV19 and TRBJ1-1, with no clear D. Trimming shortened V by 6 bases and J by 2 bases, and 7 bases separated the two germline ends. CDR3 length: 12 residues. Germline CDR1 and CDR2: LNHDA and SQIVND (reference sequence). The DNA of the CDR3 is TGTGCCAGTAGCATATATAACACTGAAGCTTTCTTT. This gives the protein CASSIYNTEAFF.

This chain joins TRBV28 and TRBJ2-7; 7 positions agree with TRBD1. V lost 1 base, J lost 3 bases, and 9 bases stayed unmatched. The CDR3 covers 16 residues. Germline values: CDR1 MDHEN, CDR2 SYDVKM. The CDR3 here is CASSLSISGTVYEQYF. The DNA of the CDR3 is TGTGCCAGCAGTTTATCCATATCAGGGACAGTCTACGAGCAGTACTTC.

This chain uses TRBV6-2 or TRBV6-3 with TRBJ2-7; D is perhaps TRBD2 (6 bases). The CDR3 is made up of 15 amino acids. Germline CDR1 reads MNHEY; CDR2 reads SVGEGT. V was trimmed by 4 bases and J by 7 bases, leaving 20 bases between them. In DNA, the CDR3 is TGTGCCAGCAGTTTCTCCTCACCCACCCGGGGGGAGCAGTACTTC. Residues: CASSFSSPTRGEQYF.

The chain couples TRBV11-2 to TRBJ2-3; 8 bases are shared with TRBD2. There are 17 residues in the CDR3. V was clipped by 5 bases and J by 1 base; unmatched bases: 11. CDR1 SGHAT and CDR2 FQNNGV come from the germline V gene. Here the CDR3 reads CASSLDSWRGGTDTQYF. The CDR3 DNA reads as TGTGCCAGCAGCCTCGATTCCTGGCGGGGGGGCACAGATACGCAGTATTTT.

J is TRBJ2-1 and V is TRBV5-8; D perhaps matches TRBD1 (6 bases). CDR3 size: 15 residues. The germline V and J ends were trimmed by 1 base and 1 base, with 9 bases remaining between them. The germline gives CDR1 SGHTS, CDR2 YDEGEE. CDR3 DNA sequence: TGTGCCAGCAGCTTGTCCCAGGGGTCCTACAATGAGCAGTTCTTC. It codes for CASSLSQGSYNEQFF. Based on the CDR3 plus reference TRBV5-8 and TRBJ2-1, the full variable domain is EAGVTQSPTHLIKTRGQQATLRCSPISGHTSVYWYQQALGLGLQFLLWYDEGEERNRGNFPPRFSGRQFPNYSSELNVNALELEDSALYLCASSLSQGSYNEQFFGPGTRLTVL.

This clone was counted only a few times. This rearrangement joins TRBV19 to TRBJ1-2; 9 bases match TRBD1. The V gene's germline CDR1 is LNHDA and CDR2 SQIVND (reference sequence). The V segment lost 4 bases and the J segment 8 bases; nucleotides outside the gene matches: 14. This CDR3 is 16 amino acids long. CDR3 loop: CASSTDRGTLSFGYTF. In nucleotides, the CDR3 is TGTGCCAGTAGTACCGACAGGGGGACCCTTTCCTTCGGCTACACCTTC.

This clone has a handful of counts. The chain carries TRBV5-4 and TRBJ1-3, with D tentatively TRBD1 (6 bases). Trimming shortened V by 0 bases and J by 0 bases, and 13 bases separated the two germline ends. The germline CDR1 and CDR2 sequences are SGHNT and YYREEE (reference sequence). This CDR3 region has 17 residues. The CDR3 region is CASSLDGGPSSGNTIYF. The CDR3 coding sequence is TGTGCCAGCAGCTTGGATGGGGGCCCGAGCTCTGGAAACACCATATATTTT.

The genes are TRBV5-1 and TRBJ1-2; 8 bases line up with TRBD1. The CDR3 runs 14 residues. Trimming took 4 bases from V and 8 from J; bases not matched to a gene: 10. CDR1 and CDR2 (germline): SGHRS, YFSETQ. CDR3 sequence (DNA): TGCGCCAGCAGCGCCCAATCCAGGGGGCACGGCTACACCTTC. Translated, it gives CASSAQSRGHGYTF. Together with reference TRBV5-1 and TRBJ1-2, the CDR3 gives the full variable domain: KAGVTQTPRYLIKTRGQQVTLSCSPISGHRSVSWYQQTPGQGLQFLFEYFSETQRNKGNFPGRFSGRQFSNSRSEMNVSTLELGDSALYLCASSAQSRGHGYTFGSGTRLTVV.

This clone was seen a single time. A junction boundary mismatches the germline segment, possibly from a read error. The V gene is TRBV27, the J gene TRBJ2-1, with 10 bases lining up with TRBD1. CDR3 size: 15 residues. The germline gives CDR1 MNHEY, CDR2 SMNVEV (reference sequence). The CDR3 is CASSFGQGDFGVRIF. The CDR3 DNA is TGTGCCAGCAGTTTCGGACAGGGGGACTTTGGGGTCAGGATCTTC.

The rearrangement uses TRBV7-9 and TRBJ1-1, with D perhaps TRBD1 (6 bases). Germline V lookup: CDR1 SEHNR, CDR2 FQNEAQ (reference sequence). This CDR3 is 15 amino acids long. The V and J ends lost 5 bases and 3 bases respectively, with 16 bases between them. CDR3 nucleotide sequence: TGTGCCAGCAGCCCCCGGGGGGCAGGGGACACTGAAGCTTTCTTT. Translating gives CASSPRGAGDTEAFF.

The gene calls are TRBV19 and TRBJ1-3, with D unclear. The germline gives CDR1 LNHDA, CDR2 SQIVND (reference sequence). V lost 1 base and J 4 bases, leaving 8 bases between the germline ends. The length of the CDR3 is 14 residues. The CDR3 loop reads CASSIVGGGNTIYF. CDR3 DNA: TGTGCCAGTAGTATAGTCGGAGGCGGAAACACCATATATTTT. The whole variable domain, filled in from reference TRBV19 and TRBJ1-3, reads DGGITQSPKYLFRKEGQNVTLSCEQNLNHDAMYWYRQDPGQGLRLIYYSQIVNDFQKGDIAEGYSVSREKKESFPLTVTSAQKNPTAFYLCASSIVGGGNTIYFGEGSWLTVV.

This clone appeared a few times. The chain is built from TRBV5-1 and TRBJ2-2; 8 bases map to TRBD1. Unmatched junction bases numbered 11, after V lost 7 bases and J lost 3 bases. Germline values: CDR1 SGHRS, CDR2 YFSETQ. The CDR3 spans 16 residues. In nucleotides, the CDR3 is TGCGCCAGCCTCCATCCGACAGGGGTGGACACCGGGGAGCTGTTTTTT. Residues: CASLHPTGVDTGELFF.

The rearrangement uses TRBV28 and TRBJ2-2, with 7 nucleotides matching TRBD2. The J segment lost 5 bases and the V segment lost 6 bases, leaving 6 bases of the junction unmatched. Germline values: CDR1 MDHEN, CDR2 SYDVKM. The CDR3 has 14 amino acids. CDR3 amino acids: CASSVELATGELFF. The CDR3 nucleotides are TGTGCCAGCAGCGTCGAACTAGCGACCGGGGAGCTGTTTTTT.

This chain connects TRBV7-2 to TRBJ2-7; weak D call: TRBD1 (6 bases). V was pared by 5 bases and J by 1 base, with 18 bases between. Germline loops: CDR1 SGHTA, CDR2 FQGNSA. CDR3 size: 16 residues. CDR3 region: CASSRGLRQGSYEQYF. The CDR3 bases are TGTGCCAGCAGCCGGGGTTTGAGGCAGGGGTCCTACGAGCAGTACTTC.

The rearrangement links TRBV28 to TRBJ2-5, with a tentative D call TRBD1 (5 bases). This CDR3 has 16 residues. Germline CDR1 is MDHEN and CDR2 is SYDVKM. V lost 2 bases to trimming and J lost 4 bases, with 17 bases between them. In DNA form, the CDR3 reads TGTGCCAGCAGTTTAGGGGCAGGGCCCAAAGGAGAGACCCAGTACTTC. This gives the protein CASSLGAGPKGETQYF.

Details on this clone: At the DNA level, this CDR3 is encoded by other sequences in the same sample as well. CDR3: CSASLAGVTDTQYF. Written as DNA, the CDR3 is TGCAGTGCTAGTTTGGCGGGAGTAACAGATACGCAGTATTTT. The chain couples TRBV20-1 to TRBJ2-3; 7 bases match TRBD2. V shed 3 bases and J 3 bases; nucleotides not matched to a gene: 6. Germline V gene data show CDR1 as DFQATT and CDR2 as SNEGSKA (reference sequence). The CDR3 runs to 14 residues.

The sample holds one count of this clone. In DNA form, the CDR3 reads TGTGCCAGCAGCTTTGATAAAGAGAATCAAGAGACCCAGTACTTC. It yields the protein CASSFDKENQETQYF. The rearrangement uses TRBV11-3 and TRBJ2-5, with D uncertain. Germline CDR1 is SGHNT and CDR2 is YENEEA. V lost 3 bases, J lost 2 bases, and 13 bases lay in between. This CDR3 is built from 15 residues.

The chain couples TRBV6-2 or TRBV6-3 to TRBJ2-7; TRBD2 aligns across 8 bases. CDR1 MNHEY and CDR2 SVGEGT come from the germline V gene. J lost 7 bases, V lost 5 bases, and 7 bases had no gene match. This CDR3 is built from 13 residues. In DNA form, the CDR3 reads TGTGCCAGCAGTCAACTAGCGGTCGGGGAGCAGTACTTC. This translates into CASSQLAVGEQYF.